A selection of T cell receptor beta chains follows, all from one sample in a study of molecular identifiers for immune sequencing clone quantification. TCRdb re-called the PCR reads through MiXCR, storing one row per CDR3 protein. Here the sample spans about 320,000 distinct CDR3 sequences, about 21% being singletons. The sequencing sample was made of naive CD8+ T cells from blood, with Jurkat cell RNA spiked in. These receptors were collected from a human donor in good health. Some libraries in this study had Jurkat cell RNA spiked in. Both conserved end residues are part of each CDR3. The D gene is left open where the match is weak. Expanded clones are given a class, and other clones once, few, many or no size at all.

>many|.|TRBJ2-7|TRBV5-6
CASSLTSQTYEQYF
TGTGCCAGCAGCTTAACAAGTCAGACCTACGAGCAGTACTTC
>few|.|TRBJ1-5|TRBV3-1
CASSQGEVGLVPPQHF
TGTGCCAGCAGCCAAGGGGAGGTGGGGTTGGTGCCGCCCCAGCATTTT
>many|.|TRBJ1-1|TRBV19
CASRWVFRLNTEAFF
TGTGCCAGTAGGTGGGTTTTCCGATTAAACACTGAAGCTTTCTTT
>few|.|TRBJ2-1|TRBV19
CASSMIVSYNEQFF
TGTGCCAGTAGTATGATAGTCAGCTACAATGAGCAGTTCTTC
>few|.|TRBJ2-1|TRBV6-1
CASSDWSFNEQFF
TGTGCCAGCAGTGATTGGTCCTTCAATGAGCAGTTCTTC
>many|.|TRBJ2-7|TRBV5-6
CASSLDRDEQYF
TGTGCCAGCAGCTTGGACCGGGACGAGCAGTACTTC
>few|TRBD1|TRBJ2-3|TRBV9
CASSETTGSDTQYF
TGTGCCAGCAGCGAAACGACAGGGTCAGATACGCAGTATTTT
>few|.|TRBJ1-1|TRBV6-2/TRBV6-3
CASSYGRVAGVSMNTEAFF
TGTGCCAGCAGTTACGGCCGGGTGGCAGGGGTGAGCATGAACACTGAAGCTTTCTTT
>many|TRBD1|TRBJ1-2|TRBV29-1
CSAEGARADGYTF
TGCAGCGCCGAGGGGGCAAGGGCGGATGGCTACACCTTC
>many|TRBD1|TRBJ1-5|TRBV6-2/TRBV6-3
CASSTSGTGDQPQHF
TGTGCCAGCAGTACGTCCGGGACAGGGGATCAGCCCCAGCATTTT
>.|.|TRBJ2-3|TRBV5-1
CASSFTGSDTQYF
TGCGCCAGCAGCTTTACAGGGTCCGATACGCAGTATTTT
>many|.|TRBJ1-5|TRBV28
CASTRQGYSNQPQHF
TGTGCCAGCACCCGTCAGGGTTATAGCAATCAGCCCCAGCATTTT
>many|TRBD1|TRBJ1-6|TRBV13
CASSAGQGLNSPLHF
TGTGCCAGCAGCGCTGGACAGGGATTGAATTCACCCCTCCACTTT
>many|.|TRBJ1-5|TRBV28
CASSIRGLNQPQHF
TGTGCCAGCAGTATAAGGGGACTCAATCAGCCCCAGCATTTT
>many|.|TRBJ2-7|TRBV10-3
CAISEGGYEQYF
TGTGCCATCAGTGAGGGGGGATACGAGCAGTACTTC
>few|.|TRBJ2-5|TRBV10-3
CAISDSRQNVQETQYF
TGTGCCATCAGTGATAGTAGGCAGAATGTTCAAGAGACCCAGTACTTC
>many|TRBD2|TRBJ2-7|TRBV9
CASSLEVAGASYEQYF
TGTGCCAGCAGCCTGGAAGTGGCGGGAGCCAGCTACGAGCAGTACTTC
>many|TRBD2|TRBJ2-7|TRBV4-2
CASSQEIGGGYEQYF
TGTGCCAGCAGCCAAGAAATTGGGGGGGGTTACGAGCAGTACTTC
>many|.|TRBJ1-1|TRBV7-9
CASSLVRVWAEAFF
TGTGCCAGCAGCTTAGTGAGGGTGTGGGCTGAAGCTTTCTTT
>many|TRBD2|TRBJ2-7|TRBV6-2/TRBV6-3
CASSPGGRNYEQYF
TGTGCCAGCAGCCCAGGCGGGAGGAACTACGAGCAGTACTTC
>.|.|TRBJ1-1|TRBV19
CASSTLDSNTEAFF
TGTGCCAGTAGTACCCTCGACTCGAACACTGAAGCTTTCTTT
>many|TRBD2|TRBJ2-7|TRBV11-2
CASSLAYGGALGYEQYF
TGTGCCAGCAGCTTAGCCTACGGGGGGGCCCTCGGGTACGAGCAGTACTTC
>many|TRBD2|TRBJ2-3|TRBV29-1
CSVAGGGEGTDTQYF
TGCAGCGTTGCCGGCGGGGGTGAAGGGACAGATACGCAGTATTTT
>many|TRBD1|TRBJ2-7|TRBV5-6
CASSLVGQGNYEQYF
TGTGCCAGCAGCTTGGTAGGACAGGGGAACTACGAGCAGTACTTC
>many|.|TRBJ1-3|TRBV5-1
CASSSGPFSGNTIYF
TGCGCCAGCAGCTCCGGGCCTTTCTCTGGAAACACCATATATTTT
>many|.|TRBJ2-1|TRBV28
CASSTRGGGDNEQFF
TGTGCCAGCAGTACCCGGGGCGGAGGGGACAATGAGCAGTTCTTC
>few|.|TRBJ2-2|TRBV7-9
CASSPEVGNTGELFF
TGTGCCAGCAGCCCCGAGGTTGGGAACACCGGGGAGCTGTTTTTT
>many|.|TRBJ1-1|TRBV12-5
CASGLVPEERNTEAFF
TGTGCTAGTGGTTTGGTACCTGAAGAGAGGAACACTGAAGCTTTCTTT
>many|.|TRBJ2-5|TRBV12-3/TRBV12-4
CASSLDMQETQYF
TGTGCCAGCAGTTTAGATATGCAAGAGACCCAGTACTTC